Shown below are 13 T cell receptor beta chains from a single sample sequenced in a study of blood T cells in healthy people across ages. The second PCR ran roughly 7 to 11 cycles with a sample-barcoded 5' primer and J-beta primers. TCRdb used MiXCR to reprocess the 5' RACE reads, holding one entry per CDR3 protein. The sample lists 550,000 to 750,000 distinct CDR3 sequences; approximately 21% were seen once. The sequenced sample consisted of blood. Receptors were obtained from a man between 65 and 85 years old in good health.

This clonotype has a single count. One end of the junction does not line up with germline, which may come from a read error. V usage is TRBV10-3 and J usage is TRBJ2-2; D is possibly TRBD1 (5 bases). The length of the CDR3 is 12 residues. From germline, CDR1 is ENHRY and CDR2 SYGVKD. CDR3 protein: CTIRADTGELFF. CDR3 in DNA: TGTACCATCAGGGCCGACACCGGGGAGCTGTTTTTT.

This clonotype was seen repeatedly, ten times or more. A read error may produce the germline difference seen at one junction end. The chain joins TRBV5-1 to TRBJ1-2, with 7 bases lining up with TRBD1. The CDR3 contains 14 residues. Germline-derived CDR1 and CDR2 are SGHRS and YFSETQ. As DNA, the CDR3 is TGTGCCAGCTCACCGGGGACAGACAACTATGGCTACACCTTC. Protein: CASSPGTDNYGYTF. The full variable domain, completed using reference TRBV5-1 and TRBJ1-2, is KAGVTQTPRYLIKTRGQQVTLSCSPISGHRSVSWYQQTPGQGLQFLFEYFSETQRNKGNFPGRFSGRQFSNSRSEMNVSTLELGDSALYLCASSPGTDNYGYTFGSGTRLTVV.

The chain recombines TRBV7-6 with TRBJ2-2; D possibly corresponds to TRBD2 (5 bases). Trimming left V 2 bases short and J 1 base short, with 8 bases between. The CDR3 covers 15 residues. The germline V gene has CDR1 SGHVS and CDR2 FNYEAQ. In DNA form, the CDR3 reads TGTGCCAGCAGCTTACTAGCCCAGAACACCGGGGAGCTGTTTTTT. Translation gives CASSLLAQNTGELFF.

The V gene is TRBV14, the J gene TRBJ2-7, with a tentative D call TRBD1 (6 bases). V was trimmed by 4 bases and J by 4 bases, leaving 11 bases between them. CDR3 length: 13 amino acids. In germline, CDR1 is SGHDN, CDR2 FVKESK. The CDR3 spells CASSRGHGYEQYF. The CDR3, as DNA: TGTGCCAGCAGCCGGGGACACGGTTACGAGCAGTACTTC.

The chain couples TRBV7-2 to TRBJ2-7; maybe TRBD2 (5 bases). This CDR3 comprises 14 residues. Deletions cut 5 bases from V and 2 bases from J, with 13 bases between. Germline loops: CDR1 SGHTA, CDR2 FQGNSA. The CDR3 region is CASSTGVWAYEQYF. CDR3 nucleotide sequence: TGTGCCAGCAGCACCGGGGTATGGGCCTACGAGCAGTACTTC. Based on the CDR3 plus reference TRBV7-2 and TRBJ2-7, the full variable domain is GAGVSQSPSNKVTEKGKDVELRCDPISGHTALYWYRQSLGQGLEFLIYFQGNSAPDKSGLPSDRFSAERTGGSVSTLTIQRTQQEDSAVYLCASSTGVWAYEQYFGPGTRLTVT.

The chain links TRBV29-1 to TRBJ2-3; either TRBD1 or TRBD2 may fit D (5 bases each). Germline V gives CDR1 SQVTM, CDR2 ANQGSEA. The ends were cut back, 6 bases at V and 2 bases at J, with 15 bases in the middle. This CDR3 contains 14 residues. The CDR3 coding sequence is TGCAGCGTCCGGGCGCTGGGACCCACAGATACGCAGTATTTT. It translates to CSVRALGPTDTQYF.

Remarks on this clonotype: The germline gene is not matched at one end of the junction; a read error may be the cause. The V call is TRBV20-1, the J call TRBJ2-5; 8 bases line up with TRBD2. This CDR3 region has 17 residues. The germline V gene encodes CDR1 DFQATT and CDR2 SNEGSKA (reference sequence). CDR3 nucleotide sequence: TGCAGTGCTGGAGATAGGAAACTAGCGGCTATCCAAGAGACCCAGTACTTC. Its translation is CSAGDRKLAAIQETQYF.

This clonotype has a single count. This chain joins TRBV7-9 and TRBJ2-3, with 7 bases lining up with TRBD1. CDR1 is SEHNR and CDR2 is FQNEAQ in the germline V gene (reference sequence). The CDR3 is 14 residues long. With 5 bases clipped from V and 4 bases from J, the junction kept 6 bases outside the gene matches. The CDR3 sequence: CASSMTGRADTQYF. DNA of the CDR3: TGTGCCAGCAGCATGACAGGGCGGGCAGATACGCAGTATTTT.

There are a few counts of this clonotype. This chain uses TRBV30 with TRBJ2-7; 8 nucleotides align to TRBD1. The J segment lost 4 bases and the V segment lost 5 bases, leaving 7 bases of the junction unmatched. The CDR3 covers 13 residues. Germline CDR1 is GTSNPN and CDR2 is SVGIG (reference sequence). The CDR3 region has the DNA TGTGCCTGGGGACCAGGGGGCTCTTACGAGCAGTACTTC. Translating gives CAWGPGGSYEQYF.

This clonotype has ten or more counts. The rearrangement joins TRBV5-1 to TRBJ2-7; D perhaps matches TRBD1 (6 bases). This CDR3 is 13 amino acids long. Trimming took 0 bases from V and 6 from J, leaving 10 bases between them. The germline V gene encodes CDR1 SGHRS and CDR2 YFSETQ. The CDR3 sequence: CASSLGQVGEQYF. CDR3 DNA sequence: TGCGCCAGCAGCTTGGGACAGGTGGGCGAGCAGTACTTC.

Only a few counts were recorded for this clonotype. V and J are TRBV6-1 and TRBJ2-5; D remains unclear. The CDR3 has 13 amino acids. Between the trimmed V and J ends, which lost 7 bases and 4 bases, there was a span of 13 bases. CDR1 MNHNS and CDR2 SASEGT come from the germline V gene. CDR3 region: CASISGRRETQYF. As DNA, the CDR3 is TGTGCCAGCATCTCTGGGCGGAGAGAGACCCAGTACTTC.

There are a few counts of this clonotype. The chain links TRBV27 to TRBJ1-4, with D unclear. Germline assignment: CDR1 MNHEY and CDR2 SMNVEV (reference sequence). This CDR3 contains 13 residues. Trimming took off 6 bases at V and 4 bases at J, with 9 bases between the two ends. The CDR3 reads CASSARRNEKLFF. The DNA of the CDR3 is TGTGCCAGCAGCGCGAGGCGTAATGAAAAACTGTTTTTT.

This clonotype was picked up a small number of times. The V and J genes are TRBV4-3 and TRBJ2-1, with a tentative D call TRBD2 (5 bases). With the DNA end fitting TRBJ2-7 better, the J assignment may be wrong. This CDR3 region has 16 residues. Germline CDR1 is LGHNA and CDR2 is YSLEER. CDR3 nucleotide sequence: TGCGCCAGCAGCCAAGAATACAAGAGGGCCTACTACGAGCAGTACTTC. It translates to CASSQEYKRAYYEQYF.